One sample yielded the 20 T cell receptor beta chains listed below, sequenced in a study of T cells in Graves' hyperthyroidism and ophthalmopathy. TCR beta CDR3 region amplification was performed from RNA transcripts. In the first-round RT-PCR of the TCR CDR3, the HTBI primer set was used. One entry per CDR3 protein results from TCRdb running MiXCR on the multiplex PCR reads. The sample has approximately 590,000 distinct CDR3 sequences, around a sixth seen once; the top ten hold under 7.5%. The sequenced material came from blood. The receptors originated from a woman aged 25 to 39 with Graves' hyperthyroidism.

The chain has TRBV15 and TRBJ1-5, with D maybe TRBD1 (6 bases). There are 17 residues in the CDR3. CDR1 is LNHNV, CDR2 YYDKDF, per germline (reference sequence). Trimming shortened V by 0 bases and J by 5 bases, and 17 bases separated the two germline ends. The CDR3 DNA is TGTGCCACCAGCAGAGATAGGGAGGGGGGAGGGGATCAGCCCCAGCATTTT. Translation: CATSRDREGGGDQPQHF.

This clonotype was detected many times. The J gene is TRBJ2-2, the V gene TRBV7-2; TRBD2 agrees at 12 bases. CDR1 is SGHTA and CDR2 is FQGNSA in the germline V gene. V lost 4 bases, J lost 4 bases, and 13 bases stayed unmatched. The CDR3 has 19 residues. CDR3 region: CASSSGLAGPPRGTGELFF. The CDR3 DNA is TGTGCCAGCAGCTCAGGACTAGCGGGACCCCCCAGGGGCACCGGGGAGCTGTTTTTT.

Many counts were recorded for this clonotype. V and J are TRBV7-9 and TRBJ2-3; D remains unclear. V lost 4 bases and J lost 0, with 11 bases in between. Germline V gives CDR1 SEHNR, CDR2 FQNEAQ (reference sequence). This CDR3 is 15 amino acids long. As DNA, the CDR3 is TGTGCCAGCAGCTGGCACCCGCCTAGCACAGATACGCAGTATTTT. This sequence encodes CASSWHPPSTDTQYF.

This clonotype was counted at least ten times. This chain joins TRBV7-9 and TRBJ2-3; the match to TRBD2 covers 8 bases. The length of the CDR3 is 17 residues. Germline CDR1 SEHNR, CDR2 FQNEAQ (reference sequence). The V and J ends lost 7 bases and 2 bases, in that order; junction bases with no gene match: 14. The CDR3 DNA sequence: TGTGCCAGCACCCCCCGACGATTAGCGGGGATCACAGATACGCAGTATTTT. The encoded protein is CASTPRRLAGITDTQYF.

This clonotype appeared many times. The gene calls are TRBV12-3 or TRBV12-4 and TRBJ1-2; 11 nucleotides align to TRBD1. Unmatched junction bases numbered 5, after V lost 4 bases and J lost 7 bases. The CDR3 sequence is 14 residues long. The CDR3 DNA reads as TGTGCCAGCAGTTGGGACAGGGGGAATGGTGGCTACACCTTC. Encoded protein: CASSWDRGNGGYTF.

This clonotype has at least ten counts. The CDR3 reads CASRRPGGAEAFF. The CDR3 DNA reads TGTGCCAGCAGACGACCTGGAGGGGCTGAAGCTTTCTTT. The chain carries TRBV6-1 and TRBJ1-1; possible D gene TRBD1, 5 bases. This CDR3 has 13 residues. Germline CDR1 is MNHNS and CDR2 is SASEGT. V shed 6 bases and J shed 6 bases, with 14 bases lying between them.

This clonotype was counted many times. This sequence joins TRBV12-3 or TRBV12-4 and TRBJ1-2, with D possibly being TRBD1 (5 bases). V lost 3 bases to trimming and J lost 4 bases, with 12 bases between them. This CDR3 contains 14 residues. The DNA for the CDR3 is TGTGCCAGCAGTTTGCAGGGTTCGGGCTATGGCTACACCTTC. Translated, it gives CASSLQGSGYGYTF.

This clonotype was seen many times. V usage is TRBV28 and J usage is TRBJ2-7; D unclear. This CDR3 has 12 amino acids. Germline V lookup: CDR1 MDHEN, CDR2 SYDVKM. The V gene lost 3 bases and the J gene lost 6 bases, with 9 bases spanning the gap. The CDR3 loop reads CASSFPQVEQYF. CDR3 in DNA: TGTGCCAGCAGTTTTCCCCAGGTCGAGCAGTACTTC.

The rearrangement links TRBV29-1 to TRBJ2-5; 9 nucleotides align to TRBD1. The V and J ends lost 6 bases and 3 bases, in that order; junction bases with no gene match: 5. Germline CDR1 and CDR2: SQVTM and ANQGSEA. CDR3 length equals 13 residues. CDR3 DNA: TGCAGCGTACGGGACAGGGTGAAAGAGACCCAGTACTTC. It specifies CSVRDRVKETQYF.

Turning to this clonotype: One base away lies a much larger clone, so this may be a sequencing read error. The chain carries TRBV4-3 and TRBJ2-7, with D possibly matching TRBD1 (5 bases). The closer fit of TRBJ2-1 to the DNA end suggests the J call may be wrong. Germline loops: CDR1 LGHNA, CDR2 YSLEER. The CDR3 covers 15 residues. In DNA form, the CDR3 reads TGCGCCAGCAGCCAAGGGCGTCAGGGCTCCTACGAGCAGTTCTTC. Protein: CASSQGRQGSYEQFF.

The chain uses TRBV9 and TRBJ2-3; possible D gene TRBD2, 5 bases. Trimming pared 0 bases from V and 4 bases from J, leaving 15 bases between. Germline V gene lookup returns CDR1 SGDLS and CDR2 YYNGEE. The CDR3 extends over 16 amino acids. CDR3 loop: CASSVDVGLEADTQYF. The CDR3 DNA reads TGTGCCAGCAGCGTAGACGTGGGATTGGAGGCAGATACGCAGTATTTT.

This clonotype occurred a few times. The gene calls are TRBV29-1 and TRBJ2-5; TRBD1 agrees at 9 bases. Germline lookup yields CDR1 SQVTM and CDR2 ANQGSEA. The CDR3 covers 14 residues. Trimming took 5 bases from V and 6 from J; bases not matched to a gene: 10. CDR3 DNA: TGCAGCGTTAAAACACCCACAGGGGGCCAGACCCAGTACTTC. This codes for CSVKTPTGGQTQYF.

The chain is built from TRBV19 and TRBJ2-7, with 7 nucleotides matching TRBD1. This CDR3 is built from 15 residues. Germline assignment: CDR1 LNHDA and CDR2 SQIVND (reference sequence). After removal of 8 bases from V and 2 bases from J, the junction contained 12 bases not matched to a gene. CDR3 bases: TGTGCCAGTGGAAGGGGTTCGGGACAGACCTACGAGCAGTACTTC. Protein sequence: CASGRGSGQTYEQYF.

This clonotype came up many times. The chain has TRBV11-2 and TRBJ1-1; no clear D gene. There are 12 residues in the CDR3. V was pared by 5 bases and J by 2 bases, with 6 bases between. Germline V gene lookup returns CDR1 SGHAT and CDR2 FQNNGV. In DNA form, the CDR3 reads TGTGCCAGCAGCCCAGATAACACTGAAGCTTTCTTT. Protein: CASSPDNTEAFF.

This clonotype was seen a few times. The V call is TRBV10-3, the J call TRBJ1-2; D is unresolved. Germline CDR1 is ENHRY and CDR2 is SYGVKD. This CDR3 region has 13 residues. V shed 6 bases and J shed 4 bases, with 12 bases lying between them. CDR3 amino acids: CAISYQESYGYTF. Written as DNA, the CDR3 is TGTGCCATCAGCTACCAGGAAAGCTATGGCTACACCTTC.

This clonotype has at least ten counts. The chain recombines TRBV20-1 with TRBJ2-7; 7 nucleotides match TRBD1. Germline CDR1 reads DFQATT; CDR2 reads SNEGSKA (reference sequence). With V trimmed by 0 bases and J by 3 bases, 8 bases remained unmatched. The CDR3 extends over 15 amino acids. As DNA, the CDR3 is TGCAGTGCTAGAGATCCCCTGACAGGGTACTACGAGCAGTACTTC. It encodes CSARDPLTGYYEQYF.

This clonotype was picked up many times. The V gene is TRBV2, the J gene TRBJ2-7; no clear D. Trimming shortened V by 2 bases and J by 3 bases, and 11 bases separated the two germline ends. This CDR3 has 14 amino acids. Germline values: CDR1 SNHLY, CDR2 FYNNEI. CDR3 sequence: CASSENAPYYEQYF. CDR3 coding DNA: TGTGCCAGCAGTGAAAATGCACCTTACTACGAGCAGTACTTC.

This clonotype was seen a few times. This chain connects TRBV20-1 to TRBJ2-7; TRBD2 aligns across 9 bases. Trimming took 0 bases from V and 6 from J; bases not matched to a gene: 6. The CDR3 length is 14 residues. Germline loops: CDR1 DFQATT, CDR2 SNEGSKA (reference sequence). CDR3 DNA: TGCAGTGCTAGAGATCTGCGGGAGGGGGGCGAGCAGTACTTC. Protein: CSARDLREGGEQYF.

This clonotype was counted ten times or more. This sequence joins TRBV19 and TRBJ2-7, with unresolved D. Per the germline V gene, CDR1 is LNHDA and CDR2 is SQIVND (reference sequence). Trimming removed 1 base at V and 1 base at J, with 8 bases between. CDR3 size: 14 residues. The CDR3 protein is CASSIAHGSYEQYF. In DNA, the CDR3 is TGTGCCAGTAGTATAGCCCACGGATCCTACGAGCAGTACTTC.

The rearrangement uses TRBV19 and TRBJ1-3; possibly TRBD1 for D (5 bases). CDR1 is LNHDA and CDR2 is SQIVND in the germline V gene (reference sequence). This CDR3 is 15 amino acids long. The germline V and J ends were trimmed by 3 bases and 0 bases, with 9 bases remaining between them. The CDR3 region is CASSIWGFSGNTIYF. CDR3 nucleotide sequence: TGTGCCAGTAGTATTTGGGGCTTCTCTGGAAACACCATATATTTT. The variable domain in full, with the rest retrieved from reference TRBV19 and TRBJ1-3, is DGGITQSPKYLFRKEGQNVTLSCEQNLNHDAMYWYRQDPGQGLRLIYYSQIVNDFQKGDIAEGYSVSREKKESFPLTVTSAQKNPTAFYLCASSIWGFSGNTIYFGEGSWLTVV.